One sample yielded the 16 T cell receptor beta chains listed below, sequenced in a study of blood T cells in healthy people across ages. Primed by a sample-barcoded 5' primer and a J-beta primer mix, a second PCR proceeded for about 7 to 11 cycles. TCRdb passed the 5' RACE reads through MiXCR, listing each CDR3 protein once. This sample yields 1.5 million to 2 million distinct CDR3 sequences, of which around 42% are seen a single time; 23% belongs to the top ten. The sample comprised blood. The receptors stem from a human donor in good health.

This clonotype appeared many times. The chain has TRBV27 and TRBJ1-2, with 7 bases aligning to TRBD1. This CDR3 spans 16 amino acids. The germline gives CDR1 MNHEY, CDR2 SMNVEV (reference sequence). With V trimmed by 9 bases and J by 3 bases, 16 bases remained unmatched. The CDR3 is CARPEDRSHSDYGYTF. CDR3 DNA: TGTGCCAGGCCAGAGGACAGGTCCCACTCCGACTATGGCTACACCTTC.

This clonotype has just a few counts. J is TRBJ1-2 and V is TRBV3-1, with TRBD1 matching over 9 bases. The germline CDR1 and CDR2 sequences are LGHDT and YNNKEL (reference sequence). J gave up 1 base and V 2 bases, and 5 bases lay outside the gene matches. This CDR3 comprises 16 residues. CDR3 sequence (DNA): TGTGCCAGCAGCCAATGGGACAGGGCCAATAACTATGGCTACACCTTC. Translation: CASSQWDRANNYGYTF.

This clonotype showed up just a few times. CDR3 sequence reads: CASSTAQGHEQFF. CDR3 bases: TGTGCCAGCAGCACAGCACAGGGACATGAGCAGTTCTTC. V is TRBV5-6 and J is TRBJ2-1; a possible D gene is TRBD1 (6 bases). The CDR3 spans 13 residues. CDR1 SGHDT and CDR2 YYEEEE come from the germline V gene. The germline V and J ends were trimmed by 4 bases and 8 bases, with 13 bases remaining between them.

This chain uses TRBV20-1 with TRBJ2-1; D unresolved. The CDR3 spans 14 residues. Germline loops: CDR1 DFQATT, CDR2 SNEGSKA (reference sequence). V lost 5 bases to trimming and J lost 5 bases, with 16 bases between them. The CDR3 is CSASPGGFDNEQFF. The CDR3 region has the DNA TGCAGTGCTTCCCCTGGCGGTTTCGACAATGAGCAGTTCTTC.

This clonotype was detected only once. Relative to the germline gene, one junction end is altered; a read error may explain this. The V gene is TRBV14, the J gene TRBJ2-1; D tentatively reads TRBD1 or TRBD2 (7 bases each). Germline CDR1 reads SGHDN; CDR2 reads FVKESK. This CDR3 region has 15 residues. CDR3 DNA sequence: TGTGCCACCAGCAGGGGGGGGGCAGTCTACAATGAGCAGTTCTTC. It codes for CATSRGGAVYNEQFF.

This clonotype was observed a handful of times. The chain joins TRBV4-2 to TRBJ2-1; the match to TRBD2 covers 10 bases. This CDR3 is built from 16 residues. Germline lookup yields CDR1 LGHNA and CDR2 YNFKEQ. V dropped 4 bases and J dropped 2; count of bases not matched to a gene: 5. CDR3 in DNA: TGTGCCAGCAGCCGGGAGCGGGGGGGTACCTACAATGAGCAGTTCTTC. Translated: CASSRERGGTYNEQFF.

The chain employs TRBV7-2 and TRBJ2-1; a possible D gene is TRBD2 (5 bases). V was pared by 1 base and J by 13 bases, with 14 bases between. CDR3 length: 13 amino acids. Germline CDR1 SGHTA, CDR2 FQGNSA. The CDR3 here is CASSLGLMETQFF. The CDR3 bases are TGTGCCAGCAGCTTAGGACTAATGGAGACCCAGTTCTTC.

This clonotype was picked up a small number of times. The chain joins TRBV5-6 to TRBJ2-7, with 8 bases aligning to TRBD1. The end of the DNA aligns better with TRBJ2-5, so the J call may be wrong. Germline CDR1 reads SGHDT; CDR2 reads YYEEEE. The CDR3 is made up of 15 amino acids. The CDR3 loop reads CASSLGTGMAETQYF. CDR3 nucleotide sequence: TGTGCCAGCAGCTTGGGGACAGGGATGGCAGAGACCCAGTACTTC.

V gene TRBV3-1 combines with J gene TRBJ1-1, with D perhaps TRBD1 (6 bases). The CDR3 has 13 residues. Germline CDR1 and CDR2: LGHDT and YNNKEL (reference sequence). Trimming pared 3 bases from V and 8 bases from J, leaving 13 bases between. CDR3 amino acids: CASSQVGQSEAFF. The CDR3 region has the DNA TGTGCCAGCAGCCAGGTCGGACAGTCGGAAGCTTTCTTT.

The V and J genes are TRBV6-2 or TRBV6-3 and TRBJ2-1; D not certain. The length of the CDR3 is 15 residues. V lost 2 bases, J lost 2 bases, and 10 bases lay in between. Per the germline V gene, CDR1 is MNHEY and CDR2 is SVGEGT. CDR3 DNA: TGTGCCAGCAGTTACAGCCTAACCACCTACAATGAGCAGTTCTTC. It specifies CASSYSLTTYNEQFF.

This clonotype was seen a handful of times. This CDR3 is CASSLRTASRPLHF. CDR3 DNA: TGTGCCAGCAGCTTACGGACAGCCTCAAGACCCCTCCACTTT. This chain connects TRBV7-2 to TRBJ1-6; the D gene is possibly TRBD1 (6 bases). V was shortened by 2 bases and J by 12 bases, with 14 bases between the two germline ends. The CDR3 runs 14 residues. Germline V lookup: CDR1 SGHTA, CDR2 FQGNSA.

This rearrangement joins TRBV20-1 to TRBJ2-7; 9 bases fit TRBD2. The CDR3 covers 14 residues. The germline V gene has CDR1 DFQATT and CDR2 SNEGSKA (reference sequence). V was pared by 0 bases and J by 4 bases, with 4 bases of the junction left unmatched. CDR3 in amino acids: CSARDSSGAYEQYF. The CDR3 nucleotides are TGCAGTGCTAGAGATTCTAGCGGGGCGTACGAGCAGTACTTC.

This rearrangement joins TRBV29-1 to TRBJ2-3; 7 bases are a match to TRBD2. Germline CDR1 is SQVTM and CDR2 is ANQGSEA. CDR3 length equals 14 residues. With 6 bases clipped from V and 5 bases from J, the junction kept 11 bases outside the gene matches. CDR3 in amino acids: CSVIRLAPGDTQYF. The CDR3 DNA follows: TGCAGCGTGATTCGACTAGCCCCTGGAGATACGCAGTATTTT.

This clonotype was seen only a few times. This rearrangement joins TRBV12-3 or TRBV12-4 to TRBJ2-7; D is undetermined. The CDR3 runs to 15 residues. V lost 3 bases to trimming and J lost 2 bases, with 14 bases between them. The CDR3 coding sequence is TGTGCCAGCAGTTTCGGGCGAAGGTTTCCCTACGAGCAGTACTTC. The encoded protein is CASSFGRRFPYEQYF.

The chain is built from TRBV12-3 or TRBV12-4 and TRBJ2-7; TRBD1 matches at 7 bases. The CDR3 consists of 14 residues. Trimming at V came to 4 bases and at J to 2 bases, leaving 5 bases not matched to a gene. This CDR3 reads CASSYDRDTYEQYF. CDR3 nucleotides: TGTGCCAGCAGTTACGACAGGGACACCTACGAGCAGTACTTC.

As for this clonotype: This could be a read error, since a much larger clone is one nucleotide away. This chain connects TRBV29-1 to TRBJ2-5, with TRBD1 matching over 7 bases. This CDR3 is 14 amino acids long. After removal of 7 bases from V and 5 bases from J, the junction contained 13 bases not matched to a gene. Germline CDR1 is SQVTM and CDR2 is ANQGSEA. CDR3 DNA sequence: TGCAGCGCCACCCTCTACCCGGACAGGGAGACCCAGTACTTC. Protein product: CSATLYPDRETQYF.